This is a list of T cell receptor beta chains from one sample in a study of control samples from healthy donors and cancer patients. Sequenced by immunoSEQ multiplex PCR; TCRdb stores in-frame clones only, minus some. The repertoire holds 100,000 or so clones, with 86% as singletons. Sequencing was performed on blood. The receptors derive from a woman aged 45-65 years in good health. Each CDR3 is given with its conserved first and last residue. The D gene is left open where the match is weak. Only part of the rows carry a size: once, few, many, or a class if the clone is expanded.

TRBJ2-2	.	TRBV11-3	.	CASSLELPFGTGELFF	TGTGCCAGCAGCTTAGAACTTCCCTTCGGCACCGGGGAGCTGTTTTTT
TRBJ2-6	.	TRBV19	.	CASRPISSGANVLTF	TGTGCCAGTAGACCAATTAGCTCTGGGGCCAACGTCCTGACTTTC
TRBJ1-4	.	TRBV10-3	.	CAIKGEVERGEKLFF	TGTGCCATCAAAGGGGAGGTGGAAAGAGGGGAAAAACTGTTTTTT
TRBJ1-5	.	TRBV15	.	CATSIGSNQPQHF	TGTGCCACCAGCATTGGAAGCAATCAGCCCCAGCATTTT
TRBJ2-1	.	TRBV9	TRBD2	CASGGVPPNEQFF	TGTGCCAGCGGGGGGGTCCCCCCCAATGAGCAGTTCTTC
TRBJ1-1	.	TRBV5-1	.	CASSPRPEATEAFF	TGCGCCAGCAGCCCCCGACCTGAAGCCACTGAAGCTTTCTTT
TRBJ2-1	.	TRBV9	TRBD2	CASSVARWEGRDEQFF	TGTGCCAGCAGCGTAGCTCGGTGGGAGGGCCGGGATGAGCAGTTCTTC
TRBJ2-2	.	TRBV5-4	.	CASSWGDGPPGELFF	TGTGCCAGCAGCTGGGGGGACGGTCCCCCCGGGGAGCTGTTTTTT
TRBJ1-4	.	TRBV15	.	CATSRGRGETNEKLFF	TGTGCCACCAGCAGAGGAAGGGGGGAAACTAATGAAAAACTGTTTTTT
TRBJ2-3	.	TRBV5-1	TRBD2	CASSSGGGTDTQYF	TGCGCCAGCAGTAGCGGGGGCGGCACAGATACGCAGTATTTT
TRBJ1-2	.	TRBV12-5	.	CASPETAYGYTF	TGTGCTTCCCCCGAGACAGCCTATGGCTACACCTTC
TRBJ2-3	.	TRBV24-1	.	CATSEGGRLDTQYF	TGTGCCACCAGTGAAGGGGGGAGGTTAGATACGCAGTATTTT
TRBJ2-3	.	TRBV4-1	TRBD1	CASSRGVQGAKQF	TGCGCCAGCAGCCGTGGGGTTCAGGGGGCGAAGCAATTT
TRBJ1-1	.	TRBV7-9	.	CASSLALVLNTEAFF	TGTGCCAGCAGCTTAGCGCTCGTTCTGAACACTGAAGCTTTCTTT
TRBJ1-3	.	TRBV29-1	.	CSVEDAGFPHTIYF	TGCAGCGTTGAAGATGCGGGATTTCCACACACCATATATTTT
TRBJ2-2	.	TRBV7-8	.	CASSLVSRALGTGELFF	TGTGCCAGCAGCTTAGTGTCCAGGGCTTTAGGCACCGGGGAGCTGTTTTTT
TRBJ1-4	.	TRBV7-9	TRBD1	CASSYGQGNYEKLFF	TGTGCCAGCAGCTACGGACAGGGTAACTATGAAAAACTGTTTTTT
TRBJ2-2	.	TRBV18	.	CASFTLVNTGELFF	TGTGCCAGCTTCACGTTGGTCAACACCGGGGAGCTGTTTTTT
TRBJ2-1	.	TRBV5-5	TRBD2	CASSAGLAGNEQFF	TGTGCCAGCAGTGCTGGACTAGCGGGAAATGAGCAGTTCTTC
TRBJ2-1	once	TRBV15	.	CATSRENTGPFHDEQFF	TGTGCCACCAGCAGAGAAAATACAGGGCCGTTCCACGATGAGCAGTTCTTC
TRBJ1-2	.	TRBV7-2	.	CASSPEGSYGYTF	TGTGCCAGCAGCCCGGAGGGGAGTTATGGCTACACCTTC
TRBJ1-1	.	TRBV5-8	TRBD1	CASSRAGTAHPTTEAFF	TGTGCCAGCAGCCGCGCCGGGACAGCGCACCCCACCACTGAAGCTTTCTTT
TRBJ2-1	.	TRBV7-3	.	CASSLSQGGLSEQFF	TGTGCCAGCAGCTTATCCCAGGGCGGGTTGAGTGAGCAGTTCTTC
TRBJ2-7	.	TRBV6-6	.	CATIPTFSSYEQYF	TGTGCCACCATTCCCACATTCAGCTCCTACGAGCAGTACTTC
TRBJ2-6	.	TRBV5-8	.	CASSYVSSGANVLTF	TGTGCCAGCAGCTACGTCAGCTCTGGGGCCAACGTCCTGACTTTC
TRBJ2-3	.	TRBV6-5	.	CASRRMADTQYF	TGTGCCAGTCGGAGGATGGCAGATACGCAGTATTTT
TRBJ1-1	.	TRBV7-9	TRBD1	CASSHRQGKRNTEAFF	TGTGCCAGCAGCCATAGACAGGGAAAAAGGAACACTGAAGCTTTCTTT
TRBJ1-1	.	TRBV19	TRBD1	CASSIEPQGENTEAFF	TGTGCCAGTAGTATAGAACCCCAGGGGGAGAACACTGAAGCTTTCTTT
TRBJ2-5	.	TRBV2	.	CASKYGETQYF	TGTGCCAGCAAATATGGAGAGACCCAGTACTTC
TRBJ1-2	few	TRBV6-6	.	CAMTTGLVGYTF	TGTGCCATGACTACAGGGCTAGTTGGCTACACCTTC
TRBJ1-5	.	TRBV19	.	CASSMGRGPQPQHF	TGTGCCAGTAGTATGGGGCGTGGGCCACAGCCCCAGCATTTT
TRBJ2-2	few	TRBV19	.	CASSMYLAGELFF	TGTGCCAGTAGTATGTATCTGGCCGGGGAGCTGTTTTTT
TRBJ1-2	.	TRBV28	.	CASITTGYGYTF	TGTGCCAGCATCACTACGGGGTATGGCTACACCTTC
TRBJ1-6	.	TRBV19	.	CASSIETGNSPLHF	TGTGCCAGTAGTATAGAAACAGGAAATTCACCCCTCCACTTT
TRBJ2-7	.	TRBV6-6	.	CASSYGPSYEQYF	TGTGCCAGCAGTTACGGGCCCTCCTACGAGCAGTACTTC
TRBJ2-7	.	TRBV11-2	.	CASSNGPGGQYF	TGTGCCAGCAGCAACGGCCCGGGTGGGCAGTACTTC
TRBJ2-2	.	TRBV19	.	CAIQGSANTGELFF	TGTGCCATCCAGGGTTCCGCGAACACCGGGGAGCTGTTTTTT
TRBJ1-6	.	TRBV30	.	CAWSPQSGRVNSPLHF	TGTGCCTGGAGTCCACAAAGTGGGAGGGTGAATTCACCCCTCCACTTT
TRBJ2-5	few	TRBV18	.	CASSLAGLAQETQYF	TGTGCCAGCTCACTTGCCGGGCTAGCCCAAGAGACCCAGTACTTC
TRBJ2-7	.	TRBV18	.	CASSPGLVEEQYF	TGTGCCAGCTCACCAGGTCTTGTAGAGGAGCAGTACTTC
TRBJ2-5	.	TRBV5-4	TRBD2	CASSLEGLAGGETQYF	TGTGCCAGCAGCTTGGAGGGACTAGCGGGGGGAGAGACCCAGTACTTC
TRBJ2-3	few	TRBV6-6	TRBD2	CASRAGVRDTQYF	TGTGCCAGCAGGGCGGGAGTCCGGGATACGCAGTATTTT
TRBJ1-5	.	TRBV2	TRBD1	CASSVTGLNQPQHF	TGTGCCAGCAGTGTGACAGGGCTCAATCAGCCCCAGCATTTT
TRBJ2-1	.	TRBV10-3	TRBD2	CAISGSGNYNEQFF	TGTGCCATCAGTGGTAGCGGGAACTACAATGAGCAGTTCTTC
TRBJ1-2	.	TRBV6-5	TRBD1	CASSYSTGTVQYGYTF	TGTGCCAGCAGTTACTCGACAGGGACGGTTCAATATGGCTACACCTTC